These 23 T cell receptor beta chains came from one sample sequenced in a study of blood T cell repertoires in COVID-19. Some clones are missing from TCRdb's copy, which holds only in-frame ones; the method was immunoSEQ multiplex PCR. The sample includes 45,000 or so clones, under 90% seen only once; the top ten take under 45%. Sequencing used peripheral blood. Receptor source: a human donor in a cohort sampled during active COVID-19.

The V gene is TRBV5-4, the J gene TRBJ1-6, with D possibly being TRBD1 (6 bases). The CDR3 has 15 residues. V was shortened by 7 bases and J by 4 bases, with 15 bases between the two germline ends. Germline values: CDR1 SGHNT, CDR2 YYREEE (reference sequence). The CDR3: CASGRGTLYNSPLHF. The CDR3 region has the DNA TGTGCCAGCGGCCGAGGGACACTATATAATTCACCCCTCCACTTT.

The chain recombines TRBV5-1 with TRBJ1-2; possible D gene TRBD1, 5 bases. The germline V and J ends were trimmed by 0 bases and 8 bases, with 11 bases remaining between them. In germline, CDR1 is SGHRS, CDR2 YFSETQ. CDR3 length equals 13 residues. The CDR3 loop reads CASSLGQGDGYTF. As DNA, the CDR3 is TGCGCCAGCAGCTTGGGCCAGGGCGACGGCTACACCTTC. The whole variable domain, filled in from reference TRBV5-1 and TRBJ1-2, reads KAGVTQTPRYLIKTRGQQVTLSCSPISGHRSVSWYQQTPGQGLQFLFEYFSETQRNKGNFPGRFSGRQFSNSRSEMNVSTLELGDSALYLCASSLGQGDGYTFGSGTRLTVV.

The chain employs TRBV2 and TRBJ1-6; the D gene is possibly TRBD1 (6 bases). The CDR3 is 15 residues long. CDR1 is SNHLY and CDR2 is FYNNEI in the germline V gene. V was shortened by 2 bases and J by 9 bases, with 14 bases between the two germline ends. CDR3 amino acids: CASSERAGGGSPLHF. DNA of the CDR3: TGTGCCAGCAGTGAAAGGGCGGGAGGGGGTTCACCCCTCCACTTT.

The CDR3 is CASGTGGSNQPQHF. Written as DNA, the CDR3 is TGTGCCAGCGGGACAGGGGGCTCGAATCAGCCCCAGCATTTT. The gene calls are TRBV9 and TRBJ1-5; 12 nucleotides align to TRBD1. The trim removed 7 bases at V and 4 bases at J, leaving 3 bases unmatched. Germline CDR1 is SGDLS and CDR2 is YYNGEE. The CDR3 covers 14 residues.

The V gene is TRBV4-3, the J gene TRBJ1-2; D possibly corresponds to TRBD1 (6 bases). Germline CDR1 and CDR2: LGHNA and YSLEER. Trimming left V 0 bases short and J 7 bases short, with 21 bases between. CDR3 length equals 17 residues. The CDR3 loop reads CASSQDFGSRGGGGYTF. CDR3 sequence (DNA): TGCGCCAGCAGCCAAGATTTTGGGTCCAGGGGCGGCGGTGGCTACACCTTC.

V is TRBV5-1 and J is TRBJ1-1, with D possibly being TRBD1 (6 bases). Germline V gene sequence: CDR1 SGHRS, CDR2 YFSETQ. V was trimmed by 4 bases and J by 4 bases, leaving 17 bases between them. This CDR3 has 15 amino acids. The CDR3 DNA reads TGCGCCAGCAGCCGTATACCAGGGGAAAGCACTGAAGCTTTCTTT. Its protein is CASSRIPGESTEAFF.

V usage is TRBV28 and J usage is TRBJ1-6, with D perhaps TRBD1 (5 bases). Germline V gives CDR1 MDHEN, CDR2 SYDVKM. This CDR3 has 13 amino acids. Trimming removed 6 bases from V and 11 bases from J, with 14 bases in between. CDR3 region: CASSLPGGPPLHF. CDR3 in DNA: TGTGCCAGCAGCTTACCCGGGGGTCCACCCCTCCACTTT.

The gene calls are TRBV21-1 and TRBJ1-4; the D call of TRBD1 is as the table states it, not checked on the DNA. TRBV21-1 counts as a pseudogene. This CDR3 region has 16 residues. CDR3: CASSKSLADRNEKLFF. CDR3 nucleotides: TGTGCCAGCAGCAAATCCTTGGCGGACAGAAATGAAAAACTGTTTTTT.

This clone appeared once. This chain joins TRBV6-2 or TRBV6-3 and TRBJ1-2; D gene ambiguous. Trimming cost V 2 bases and J 8 bases, with 12 bases left between them. This CDR3 region has 13 residues. In germline, CDR1 is MNHEY, CDR2 SVGEGT. CDR3 in DNA: TGTGCCAGCAGTTACGCCGGACTGATGGGCTACACCTTC. Protein product: CASSYAGLMGYTF.

The chain links TRBV7-8 to TRBJ1-4; D remains unclear. Trimming removed 2 bases at V and 0 bases at J, with 13 bases between. This CDR3 is 17 amino acids long. Germline CDR1 SGHVS, CDR2 FQNEAQ. CDR3: CASSLRVRSTTNEKLFF. The DNA for the CDR3 is TGTGCCAGCAGCTTACGAGTACGGAGCACAACTAATGAAAAACTGTTTTTT.

V gene TRBV9 combines with J gene TRBJ2-5, with TRBD2 as a possible D gene (8 bases). CDR3 size: 16 residues. V lost 4 bases, J lost 4 bases, and 20 bases lay in between. Germline lookup yields CDR1 SGDLS and CDR2 YYNGEE. The CDR3 DNA is TGTGCCAGCAGCCCAGGGGGGAGCGGGGGTCCAGAGACCCAGTACTTC. Translated: CASSPGGSGGPETQYF.

Concerning this clone: Other DNA sequences in the sample encode the same CDR3. V gene TRBV6-1 combines with J gene TRBJ1-1; D gene unclear. The CDR3 runs 13 residues. Germline V gives CDR1 MNHNS, CDR2 SASEGT. The ends were cut back, 3 bases at V and 3 bases at J, with 8 bases in the middle. This chain's CDR3 is CASSEIGDTEAFF. CDR3 DNA: TGTGCCAGCAGTGAGATCGGGGACACTGAAGCTTTCTTT.

The rearrangement uses TRBV5-1 and TRBJ1-1; TRBD1 is a possible D gene (5 bases). Trimming removed 0 bases at V and 1 base at J, with 19 bases between. This CDR3 contains 18 residues. Per germline, CDR1 SGHRS and CDR2 YFSETQ. The CDR3 nucleotides are TGCGCCAGCAGCTTGGTGGCGGGGCAACTCCCAAAGAACACTGAAGCTTTCTTT. This encodes CASSLVAGQLPKNTEAFF.

This clone was picked up one time. The J gene is TRBJ2-5, the V gene TRBV3-1 (or the pseudogene TRBV3-2); D perhaps matches TRBD2 (6 bases). Germline CDR1 is LGHDT and CDR2 is YNNKEL (reference sequence). Trimming removed 1 base at V and 7 bases at J, with 13 bases between. There are 14 residues in the CDR3. CDR3 coding DNA: TGTGCCAGCAGCCAAGCTCCCGGGGGTCGGACCCAGTACTTC. Its translation: CASSQAPGGRTQYF.

This clone was counted only a few times. The chain couples TRBV13 to TRBJ2-1; D might be TRBD2 (5 bases). Germline V gene sequence: CDR1 PRHDT, CDR2 FYEKMQ (reference sequence). V was shortened by 3 bases and J by 6 bases, with 9 bases between the two germline ends. This CDR3 has 13 residues. CDR3 DNA sequence: TGTGCCAGCAGCTTTGAAGGGAGCAATGAGCAGTTCTTC. Amino acids: CASSFEGSNEQFF.

The V gene is TRBV2, the J gene TRBJ2-7, with 9 bases fitting TRBD2. The germline V gene has CDR1 SNHLY and CDR2 FYNNEI. CDR3 length: 17 amino acids. The junction had 10 bases not matched to a gene; V was cut back by 4 bases and J by 0 bases. The CDR3 loop reads CASSVSAGGRTSYEQYV. For the CDR3, the DNA is TGTGCCAGCAGTGTTAGCGCGGGGGGGCGGACCTCCTACGAGCAGTACGTC.

In DNA form, the CDR3 reads TGTGCCAGCAGCGTAGAAACAGGACCACAAGAGACCCAGTACTTC. It codes for CASSVETGPQETQYF. The chain uses TRBV9 and TRBJ2-5; a possible D gene is TRBD1 (5 bases). Trimming removed 0 bases from V and 2 bases from J, with 11 bases in between. The CDR3 runs to 15 residues. CDR1 is SGDLS, CDR2 YYNGEE, per germline.

This chain joins TRBV7-2 and TRBJ1-4; D may be TRBD1 (5 bases). The CDR3 length is 15 residues. Germline CDR1 reads SGHTA; CDR2 reads FQGNSA. Trimming removed 1 base from V and 7 bases from J, with 13 bases in between. DNA of the CDR3: TGTGCCAGCAGCTTAGTGGTCGGGGGGACTGAAAAACTGTTTTTT. Protein sequence: CASSLVVGGTEKLFF.

The chain links TRBV5-4 to TRBJ2-2; 10 positions agree with TRBD1. CDR3 length: 17 amino acids. CDR1 is SGHNT and CDR2 is YYREEE in the germline V gene (reference sequence). V lost 3 bases, J lost 4 bases, and 9 bases stayed unmatched. The CDR3: CASSYEGTGVITGELFF. The CDR3 bases are TGTGCCAGCAGCTATGAGGGGACAGGGGTTATCACCGGGGAGCTGTTTTTT.

The chain is built from TRBV7-2 and TRBJ2-5, with 8 bases fitting TRBD2. The V gene end was trimmed by 5 bases and the J gene end by 5 bases; junction bases not matched to a gene: 10. Germline loops: CDR1 SGHTA, CDR2 FQGNSA. The CDR3 contains 15 residues. CDR3 coding DNA: TGTGCCAGCAGCCCCAACGTAGCGGGGACGGAGACCCAGTACTTC. This encodes CASSPNVAGTETQYF.

A few counts support this clone. This chain links TRBV12-5 with TRBJ2-1; tentatively, D is TRBD2 (7 bases). CDR1 is LGHNT, CDR2 FRNRAP, per germline. The CDR3 runs to 14 residues. V gave up 4 bases and J gave up 7 bases, with 14 bases separating them. The CDR3 reads CASGWGGGKNEQFF. CDR3 nucleotide sequence: TGTGCTAGTGGTTGGGGAGGGGGAAAAAATGAGCAGTTCTTC.

The chain recombines TRBV11-3 with TRBJ2-5; D perhaps matches TRBD1 (6 bases). The CDR3 is made up of 17 amino acids. Deletions cut 1 base from V and 1 base from J, with 16 bases between. Germline CDR1 and CDR2: SGHNT and YENEEA. The CDR3 spells CASSLGARAGVQETQYF. CDR3 DNA: TGTGCCAGCAGCTTAGGGGCCAGAGCAGGGGTCCAAGAGACCCAGTACTTC.

This clone occurred a few times. The rearrangement links TRBV7-2 to TRBJ2-7, with D possibly being TRBD1 (6 bases). V was clipped by 4 bases and J by 5 bases, with 12 bases between them. Germline V lookup: CDR1 SGHTA, CDR2 FQGNSA. There are 13 residues in the CDR3. The CDR3 spells CASSYSGVNEQYF. As DNA, the CDR3 is TGTGCCAGCAGCTACTCAGGGGTAAACGAGCAGTACTTC.